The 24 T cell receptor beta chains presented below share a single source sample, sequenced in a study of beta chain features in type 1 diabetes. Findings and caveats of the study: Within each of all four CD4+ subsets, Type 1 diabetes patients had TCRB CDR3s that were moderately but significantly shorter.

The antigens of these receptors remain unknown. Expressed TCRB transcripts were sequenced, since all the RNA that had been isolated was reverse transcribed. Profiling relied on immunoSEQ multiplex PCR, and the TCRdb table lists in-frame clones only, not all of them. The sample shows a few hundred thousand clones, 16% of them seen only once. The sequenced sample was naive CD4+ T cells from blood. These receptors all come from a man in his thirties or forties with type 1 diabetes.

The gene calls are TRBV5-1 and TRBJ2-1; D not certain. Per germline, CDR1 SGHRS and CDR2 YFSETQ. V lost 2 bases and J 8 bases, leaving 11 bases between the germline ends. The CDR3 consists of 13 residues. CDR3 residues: CASSFNVIDEQFF. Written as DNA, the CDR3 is TGCGCCAGCAGCTTTAATGTAATCGATGAGCAGTTCTTC.

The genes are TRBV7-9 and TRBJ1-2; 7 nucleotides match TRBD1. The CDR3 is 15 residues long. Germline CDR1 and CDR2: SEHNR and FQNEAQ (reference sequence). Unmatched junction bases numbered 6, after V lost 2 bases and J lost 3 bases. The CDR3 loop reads CASSLIYRGYYGYTF. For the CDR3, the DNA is TGTGCCAGCAGCTTAATCTACAGGGGATACTATGGCTACACCTTC.

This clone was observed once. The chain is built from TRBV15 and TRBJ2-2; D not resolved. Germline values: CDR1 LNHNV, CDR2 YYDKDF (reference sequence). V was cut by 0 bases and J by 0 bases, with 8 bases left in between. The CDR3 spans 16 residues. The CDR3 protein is CATSREQFANTGELFF. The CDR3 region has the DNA TGTGCCACCAGCAGAGAACAGTTTGCGAACACCGGGGAGCTGTTTTTT.

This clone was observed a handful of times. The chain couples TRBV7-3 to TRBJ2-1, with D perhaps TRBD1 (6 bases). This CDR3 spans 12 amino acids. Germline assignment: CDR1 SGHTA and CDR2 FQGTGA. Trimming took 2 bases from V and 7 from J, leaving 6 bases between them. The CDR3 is CASSLQGNEQFF. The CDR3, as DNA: TGTGCCAGCAGCTTACAGGGGAATGAGCAGTTCTTC.

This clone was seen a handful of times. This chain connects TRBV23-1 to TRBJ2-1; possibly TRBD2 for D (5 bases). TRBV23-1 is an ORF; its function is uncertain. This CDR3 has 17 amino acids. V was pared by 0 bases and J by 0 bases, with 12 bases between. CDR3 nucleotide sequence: TGCGCCAGCAGTCAATCCGGGATAAATAGCTCCTACAATGAGCAGTTCTTC. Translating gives CASSQSGINSSYNEQFF.

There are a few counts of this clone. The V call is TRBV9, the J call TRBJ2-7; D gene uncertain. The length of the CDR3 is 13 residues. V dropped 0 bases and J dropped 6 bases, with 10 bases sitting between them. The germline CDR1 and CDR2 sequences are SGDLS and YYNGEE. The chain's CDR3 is CASSVEPRSEQYF. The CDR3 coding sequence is TGTGCCAGCAGCGTAGAACCCCGAAGCGAGCAGTACTTC.

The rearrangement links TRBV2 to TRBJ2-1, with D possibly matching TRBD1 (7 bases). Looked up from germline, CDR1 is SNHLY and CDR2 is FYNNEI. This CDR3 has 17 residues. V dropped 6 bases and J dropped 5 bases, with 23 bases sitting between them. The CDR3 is CASRDSLAPGGHNEQFF. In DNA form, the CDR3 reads TGTGCCAGCAGGGACAGTCTAGCGCCAGGGGGGCACAATGAGCAGTTCTTC. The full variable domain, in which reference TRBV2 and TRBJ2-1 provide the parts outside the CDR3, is EPEVTQTPSHQVTQMGQEVILRCVPISNHLYFYWYRQILGQKVEFLVSFYNNEISEKSEIFDDQFSVERPDGSNFTLKIRSTKLEDSAMYFCASRDSLAPGGHNEQFFGPGTRLTVL.

The CDR3 spells CSVKPGQGRQPQHF. The CDR3 nucleotides are TGCAGCGTTAAACCGGGACAAGGACGTCAGCCCCAGCATTTT. J is TRBJ1-5 and V is TRBV29-1; maybe TRBD1 (6 bases). The V end was cut by 5 bases, the J end by 6 bases, with 17 bases between. This CDR3 is built from 14 residues. Germline V gene data show CDR1 as SQVTM and CDR2 as ANQGSEA. Complete variable domain (other parts from reference TRBV29-1 and TRBJ1-5): SAVISQKPSRDICQRGTSLTIQCQVDSQVTMMFWYRQQPGQSLTLIATANQGSEATYESGFVIDKFPISRPNLTFSTLTVSNMSPEDSSIYLCSVKPGQGRQPQHFGDGTRLSIL.

In DNA form, the CDR3 reads TGCGCCAGCAGCTTGTCAGGGGAAACCGGGGAGCTGTTTTTT. As protein: CASSLSGETGELFF. J is TRBJ2-2 and V is TRBV5-1; TRBD1 might be the D (6 bases). V was pared by 1 base and J by 5 bases, with 9 bases between. CDR1 is SGHRS and CDR2 is YFSETQ in the germline V gene. This CDR3 has 14 residues.

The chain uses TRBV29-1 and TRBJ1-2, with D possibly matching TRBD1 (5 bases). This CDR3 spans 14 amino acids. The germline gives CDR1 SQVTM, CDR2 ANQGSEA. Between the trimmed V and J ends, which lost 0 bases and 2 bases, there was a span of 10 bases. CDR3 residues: CSVEDQGWNYGYTF. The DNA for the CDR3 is TGCAGCGTTGAAGACCAGGGTTGGAACTATGGCTACACCTTC.

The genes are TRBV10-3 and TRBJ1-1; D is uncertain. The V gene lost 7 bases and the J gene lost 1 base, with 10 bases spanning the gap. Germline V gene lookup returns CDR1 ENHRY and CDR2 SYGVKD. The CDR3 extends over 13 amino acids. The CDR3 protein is CAITTTENTEAFF. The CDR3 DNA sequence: TGTGCCATCACTACGACCGAGAACACTGAAGCTTTCTTT.

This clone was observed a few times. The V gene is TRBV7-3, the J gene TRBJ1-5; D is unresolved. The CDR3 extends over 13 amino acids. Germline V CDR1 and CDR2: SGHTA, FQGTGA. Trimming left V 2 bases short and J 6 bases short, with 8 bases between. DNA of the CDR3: TGTGCCAGCAGCTTAGATGGAGGTCAGCCCCAGCATTTT. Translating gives CASSLDGGQPQHF.

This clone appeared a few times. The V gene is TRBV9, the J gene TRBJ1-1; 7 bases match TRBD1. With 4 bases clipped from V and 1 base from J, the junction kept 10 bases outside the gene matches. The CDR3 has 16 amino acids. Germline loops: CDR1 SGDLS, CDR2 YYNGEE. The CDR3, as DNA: TGTGCCAGCAGCCCTCAGGGACAGCTTACGAACACTGAAGCTTTCTTT. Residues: CASSPQGQLTNTEAFF.

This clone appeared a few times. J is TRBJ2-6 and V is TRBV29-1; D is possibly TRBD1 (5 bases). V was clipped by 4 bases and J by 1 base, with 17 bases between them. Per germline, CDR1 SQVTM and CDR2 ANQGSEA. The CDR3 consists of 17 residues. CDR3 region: CSVGGLPGRSGANVLTF. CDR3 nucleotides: TGCAGCGTTGGGGGCCTGCCAGGACGGTCTGGGGCCAACGTCCTGACTTTC.

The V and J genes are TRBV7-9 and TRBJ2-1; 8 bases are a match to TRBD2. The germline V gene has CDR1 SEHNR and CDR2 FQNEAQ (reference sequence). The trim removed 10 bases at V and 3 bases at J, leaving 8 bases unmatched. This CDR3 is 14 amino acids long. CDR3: CAIKGLDNYNEQFF. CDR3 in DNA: TGTGCCATCAAGGGACTAGACAACTACAATGAGCAGTTCTTC. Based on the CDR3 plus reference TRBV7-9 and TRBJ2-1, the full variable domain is DTGVSQNPRHKITKRGQNVTFRCDPISEHNRLYWYRQTLGQGPEFLTYFQNEAQLEKSRLLSDRFSAERPKGSFSTLEIQRTEQGDSAMYLCAIKGLDNYNEQFFGPGTRLTVL.

CDR3 sequence reads: CASSRGQGDIEQYF. Written as DNA, the CDR3 is TGTGCCAGCAGCAGGGGACAGGGGGACATCGAGCAGTACTTC. The V call is TRBV9, the J call TRBJ2-7; 11 bases agree with TRBD1. CDR3 length equals 14 residues. Trimming removed 4 bases from V and 6 bases from J; junction bases left unmatched: 6. The germline V gene encodes CDR1 SGDLS and CDR2 YYNGEE.

This chain's CDR3 is CASSLQGNHDEQYF. CDR3 DNA: TGTGCCAGCAGCCTGCAGGGTAATCACGACGAGCAGTACTTC. This chain uses TRBV7-3 with TRBJ2-7, with D perhaps TRBD1 (5 bases). Germline V gene data show CDR1 as SGHTA and CDR2 as FQGTGA. CDR3 length: 14 residues. V was shortened by 5 bases and J by 5 bases, with 16 bases between the two germline ends.

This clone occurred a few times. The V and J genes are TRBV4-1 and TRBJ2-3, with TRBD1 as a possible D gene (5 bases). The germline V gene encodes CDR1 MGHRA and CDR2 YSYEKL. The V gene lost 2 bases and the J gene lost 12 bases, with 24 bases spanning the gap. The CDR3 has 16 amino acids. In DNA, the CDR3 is TGCGCCAGCAGCCAACCGGTGGGGCGGAATCCCACAATCCAGTATTTT. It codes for CASSQPVGRNPTIQYF.

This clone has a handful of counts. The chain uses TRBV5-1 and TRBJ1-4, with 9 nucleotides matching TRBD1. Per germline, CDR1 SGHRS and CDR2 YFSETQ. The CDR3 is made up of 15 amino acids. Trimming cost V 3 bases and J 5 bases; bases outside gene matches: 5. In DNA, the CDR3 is TGCGCCAGCAGCTCACCCGGGACAGGGAATGAAAAACTGTTTTTT. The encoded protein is CASSSPGTGNEKLFF.

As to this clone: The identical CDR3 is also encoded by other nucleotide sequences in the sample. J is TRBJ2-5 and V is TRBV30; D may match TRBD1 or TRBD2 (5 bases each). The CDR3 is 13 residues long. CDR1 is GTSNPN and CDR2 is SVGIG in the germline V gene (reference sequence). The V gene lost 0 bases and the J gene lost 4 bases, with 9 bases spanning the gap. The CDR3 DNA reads TGTGCCTGGAGTGTTGGTGGGGGAGAGACCCAGTACTTC. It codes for CAWSVGGGETQYF.

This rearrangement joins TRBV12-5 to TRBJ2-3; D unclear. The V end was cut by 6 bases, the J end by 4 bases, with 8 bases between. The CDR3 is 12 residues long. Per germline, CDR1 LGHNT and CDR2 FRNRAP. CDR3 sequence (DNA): TGTGCTAGTGGCGCGGATGCAGATACGCAGTATTTT. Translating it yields CASGADADTQYF.

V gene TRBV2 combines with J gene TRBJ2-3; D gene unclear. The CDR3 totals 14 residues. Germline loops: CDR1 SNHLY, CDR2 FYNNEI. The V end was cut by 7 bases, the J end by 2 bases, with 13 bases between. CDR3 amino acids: CASIPSAVTDTQYF. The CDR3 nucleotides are TGTGCCAGCATCCCAAGCGCCGTCACAGATACGCAGTATTTT.

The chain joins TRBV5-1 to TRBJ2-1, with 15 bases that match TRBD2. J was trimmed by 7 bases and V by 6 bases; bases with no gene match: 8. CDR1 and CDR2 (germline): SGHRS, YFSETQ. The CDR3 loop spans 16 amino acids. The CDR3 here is CASNPPGLAGGNEQFF. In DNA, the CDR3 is TGCGCCAGCAACCCCCCCGGACTAGCGGGGGGGAATGAGCAGTTCTTC.

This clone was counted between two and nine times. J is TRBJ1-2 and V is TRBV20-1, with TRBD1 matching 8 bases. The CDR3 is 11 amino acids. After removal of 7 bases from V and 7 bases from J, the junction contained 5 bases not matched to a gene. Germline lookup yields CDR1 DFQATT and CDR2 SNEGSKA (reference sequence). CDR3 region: CSGGTGTGYTF. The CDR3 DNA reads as TGCAGTGGGGGGACAGGCACTGGCTACACCTTC.